Following are 8 T cell receptor beta chains from one sample sequenced in a study of vaccination effects on CD4 cells after COVID-19. Their recognized antigens are unknown. Expansion of antigen-specific CD4+ T cells with viral peptide pools was carried out by the ViraFEST assay before sequencing. Isolation of CD4+ T cells took place after ten to eleven days of culture. The healthy vaccine recipients, who had no prior SARS-CoV-2 infection, showed negative nucleocapsid antibodies. TCRdb's copy holds only in-frame clones and misses some; the assay was immunoSEQ multiplex PCR. The data contain approximately 30,000 clones, 70% to 80% of them singletons. The material was CD4+ T cells from PBMCs cultured with SARS-CoV-2 spike peptides, obtained before COVID-19 vaccination. The receptor set was obtained from a human donor who received a COVID-19 vaccine.

This clone was seen a few times. This chain links TRBV7-3 with TRBJ1-1, with 8 nucleotides matching TRBD1. The trim removed 2 bases at V and 4 bases at J, leaving 3 bases unmatched. Germline V gives CDR1 SGHTA, CDR2 FQGTGA. The CDR3 totals 14 residues. DNA for the CDR3: TGTGCCAGCAGCTTACAGGGGGCGGTCACTGAAGCTTTCTTT. Amino acids: CASSLQGAVTEAFF.

This clone was recorded only once. This chain links TRBV5-1 with TRBJ2-5, with D possibly TRBD1 on 5 matching bases. V dropped 6 bases and J dropped 2 bases, with 17 bases sitting between them. Germline V gene lookup returns CDR1 SGHRS and CDR2 YFSETQ. The CDR3 sequence is 15 residues long. CDR3 in DNA: TGCGCCAGCAAATCTTCGACAGAAAGACAAGAGACCCAGTACTTC. Protein sequence: CASKSSTERQETQYF.

This clone was found a few times. This CDR3 reads CAWSRGTGAIDNQPQHF. CDR3 DNA sequence: TGTGCCTGGAGTAGAGGAACAGGGGCTATAGACAATCAGCCCCAGCATTTT. The gene calls are TRBV30 and TRBJ1-5; 7 bases are a match to TRBD1. The CDR3 is 17 residues long. Trimming took 2 bases from V and 3 from J; bases not matched to a gene: 13. Per the germline V gene, CDR1 is GTSNPN and CDR2 is SVGIG (reference sequence).

This clone was found once. The chain couples TRBV24-1 to TRBJ2-1, with 8 bases that match TRBD1. CDR1 and CDR2 (germline): KGHDR, SFDVKD. This CDR3 is 16 amino acids long. The V and J ends lost 1 base and 6 bases, in that order; junction bases with no gene match: 7. DNA of the CDR3: TGTGCCACCAGTGATTTTGTCAGGGGGCATTCCAATGAGCAGTTCTTC. It specifies CATSDFVRGHSNEQFF.

The chain uses TRBV19 and TRBJ2-7; tentative D call: TRBD1 (6 bases). V shed 6 bases and J shed 1 base, with 7 bases lying between them. This CDR3 region has 12 residues. Germline assignment: CDR1 LNHDA and CDR2 SQIVND (reference sequence). CDR3 sequence reads: CASSDRSYEQYF. The CDR3 nucleotides read TGTGCCAGTAGCGACAGGTCCTACGAGCAGTACTTC.

The V gene is TRBV19, the J gene TRBJ2-2; D is undetermined. CDR3 length equals 11 residues. Trimming shortened V by 3 bases and J by 8 bases, and 4 bases separated the two germline ends. CDR1 is LNHDA, CDR2 SQIVND, per germline (reference sequence). CDR3: CASSIRGELFF. DNA of the CDR3: TGTGCCAGTAGTATTCGGGGGGAGCTGTTTTTT.

The chain combines TRBV5-1 with TRBJ2-6; D uncertain. The CDR3 consists of 14 residues. From germline, CDR1 is SGHRS and CDR2 YFSETQ. Trimming took 4 bases from V and 0 from J, leaving 5 bases between them. The CDR3 DNA follows: TGCGCCAGCAGCGACCGCTCTGGGGCCAACGTCCTGACTTTC. This codes for CASSDRSGANVLTF.

The J gene is TRBJ1-2, the V gene TRBV12-5, with 9 bases identical to TRBD1. V shed 6 bases and J 7 bases; nucleotides not matched to a gene: 6. The CDR3 contains 13 residues. CDR1 is LGHNT, CDR2 FRNRAP, per germline. The CDR3 reads CASGRTGAGGYTF. As DNA, the CDR3 is TGTGCTAGTGGCCGGACAGGGGCGGGTGGCTACACCTTC.